This T cell receptor beta chain came from a study of cytomegalovirus exposure and HLA in healthy donors. Of note for this clone: Its antigen is unknown.

Primers: 60 Vbeta forward and 13 Jbeta reverse. Assay: immunoSEQ multiplex PCR; the TCRdb copy retains only in-frame clones and omits some. The sample has 150,000 to 200,000 clones, about 77% seen once. General study points: About 87% or about 30% of the time was how often most TCR beta V segments were productive, according to an earlier analysis.

CDR1 and CDR2 (germline): LNHDA, SQIVND (reference sequence). The V gene lost 6 bases and the J gene lost 0 bases, with 14 bases spanning the gap. The CDR3 has 15 residues. The J gene is TRBJ1-1, the V gene TRBV19; D remains ambiguous. The sequencing sample was made of PBMCs. The sequence was obtained from a woman in her twenties or thirties in good health and CMV-seropositive. The CDR3: CASRSADRMNTEAFF. For the CDR3, the DNA is TGTGCCAGTAGATCGGCGGATCGCATGAACACTGAAGCTTTCTTT.